This T cell receptor beta chain was obtained from a study of T cell responses to AZD1222 COVID-19 vaccine. Only in-frame clones appear in the TCRdb table, and some are missing; sequencing was by immunoSEQ multiplex PCR. The table has 95,000 to 150,000 clones, roughly 84% seen once. The V and J ends lost 5 bases and 2 bases, in that order; junction bases with no gene match: 11. CDR1 SEHNR and CDR2 FQNEAQ come from the germline V gene (reference sequence). The CDR3 runs 18 residues. The chain has TRBV7-9 and TRBJ1-5, with 11 positions matching TRBD1. Here the sequenced sample was peripheral blood, taken on day 0 of AZD1222 vaccination. The TCR sequence derives from an adult in good health. In DNA, the CDR3 is TGTGCCAGCAGCCTGGGGACAGGGGGTTCGGCACGCAATCAGCCCCAGCATTTT. This encodes CASSLGTGGSARNQPQHF.